This T cell receptor (beta chain) appears in the sequencing data of a study of T-cell memory formation after mild COVID-19. Trimming cost V 5 bases and J 3 bases; bases outside gene matches: 5. The CDR3 has 14 residues. CDR1 is MDHEN and CDR2 is SYDVKM in the germline V gene. TCRdb processed the 5' RACE reads anew with MiXCR; each CDR3 protein has one entry. The table lists approximately 150,000 distinct CDR3 sequences, 6% of them singletons, with approximately 2.1% in the top ten. This clonotype originated in an adult woman who had mild COVID-19 (a few samples of this study predate the infection). Cell type and time point are not known. This chain joins TRBV28 and TRBJ2-7; 9 nucleotides line up with TRBD2. Sequencing used PBMCs or a T cell subset sorted from them (not recorded which). CDR3 DNA: TGTGCCAGCAGTCAGAGGACTAGCGTCTACGAGCAGTACTTC. Translating gives CASSQRTSVYEQYF.